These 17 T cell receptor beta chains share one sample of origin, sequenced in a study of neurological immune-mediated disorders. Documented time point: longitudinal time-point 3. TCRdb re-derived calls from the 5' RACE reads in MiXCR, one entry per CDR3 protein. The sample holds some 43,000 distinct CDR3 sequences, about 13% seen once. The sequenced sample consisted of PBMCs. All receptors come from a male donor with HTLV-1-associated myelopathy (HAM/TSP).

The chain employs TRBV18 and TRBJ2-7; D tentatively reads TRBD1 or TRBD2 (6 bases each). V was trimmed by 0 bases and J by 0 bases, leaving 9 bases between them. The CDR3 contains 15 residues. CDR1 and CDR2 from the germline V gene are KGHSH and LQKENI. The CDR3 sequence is CASSPPPGASYEQYF. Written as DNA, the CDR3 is TGTGCCAGCTCACCACCCCCGGGGGCCTCCTACGAGCAGTACTTC.

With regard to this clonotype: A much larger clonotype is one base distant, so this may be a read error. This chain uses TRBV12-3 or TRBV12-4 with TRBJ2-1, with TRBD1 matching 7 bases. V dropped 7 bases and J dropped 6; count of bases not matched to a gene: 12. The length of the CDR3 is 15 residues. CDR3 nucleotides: TGTGCCAGCACGTCCCAGGGGGTAATGGGCAATGAGCAGTTCTTC. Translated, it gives CASTSQGVMGNEQFF.

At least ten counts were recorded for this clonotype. The CDR3 region has the DNA TGTGCCAGCAGGTTGAGTAGCAATCAGCCCCAGCATTTT. Amino acids: CASRLSSNQPQHF. V usage is TRBV27 and J usage is TRBJ1-5; D is ambiguous. Germline V lookup: CDR1 MNHEY, CDR2 SMNVEV (reference sequence). V was cut by 6 bases and J by 0 bases, with 6 bases left in between. The CDR3 has 13 amino acids.

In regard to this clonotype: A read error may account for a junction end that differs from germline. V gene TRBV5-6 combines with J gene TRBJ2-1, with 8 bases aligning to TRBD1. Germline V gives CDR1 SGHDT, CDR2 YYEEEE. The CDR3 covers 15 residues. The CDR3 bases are TGTGCCAGTAGCTTGGTTCCCGACAGGGGTAATAAGCAGTTCTTC. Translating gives CASSLVPDRGNKQFF.

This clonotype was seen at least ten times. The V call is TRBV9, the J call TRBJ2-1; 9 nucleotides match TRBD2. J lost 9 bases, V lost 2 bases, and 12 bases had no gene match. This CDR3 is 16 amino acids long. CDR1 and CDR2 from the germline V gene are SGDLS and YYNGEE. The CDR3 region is CASSVDPGTSRPEQFF. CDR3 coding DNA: TGTGCCAGCAGCGTTGATCCCGGGACTAGCCGCCCTGAGCAGTTCTTC.

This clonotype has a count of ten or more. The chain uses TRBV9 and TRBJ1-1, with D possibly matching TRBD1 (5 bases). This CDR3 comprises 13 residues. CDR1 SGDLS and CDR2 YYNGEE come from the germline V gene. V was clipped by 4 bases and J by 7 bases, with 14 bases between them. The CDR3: CASSPTSRGEAFF. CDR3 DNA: TGTGCCAGCAGCCCAACGTCGAGGGGTGAAGCTTTCTTT.

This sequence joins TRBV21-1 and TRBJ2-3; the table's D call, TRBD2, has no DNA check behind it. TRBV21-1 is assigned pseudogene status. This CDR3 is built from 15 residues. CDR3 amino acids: CVSCLERASTDTQYF. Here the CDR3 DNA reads TGTGTCAGCTGTTTAGAGCGGGCGAGCACAGATACGCAGTATTTT.

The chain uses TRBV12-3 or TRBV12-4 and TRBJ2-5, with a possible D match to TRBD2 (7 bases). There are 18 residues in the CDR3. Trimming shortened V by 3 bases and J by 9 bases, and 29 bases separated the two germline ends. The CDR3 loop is CASSFSPRNWRGLVAQYF. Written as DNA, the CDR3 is TGTGCCAGCAGTTTTAGTCCCCGTAACTGGCGGGGGCTTGTCGCCCAGTACTTC.

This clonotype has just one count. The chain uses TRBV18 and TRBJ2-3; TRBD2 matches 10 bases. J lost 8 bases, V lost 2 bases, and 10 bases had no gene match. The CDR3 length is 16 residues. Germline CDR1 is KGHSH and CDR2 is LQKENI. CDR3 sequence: CASSPTGAGGSGTQYF. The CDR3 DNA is TGTGCCAGCTCACCAACAGGAGCGGGGGGGAGTGGTACGCAGTATTTT.

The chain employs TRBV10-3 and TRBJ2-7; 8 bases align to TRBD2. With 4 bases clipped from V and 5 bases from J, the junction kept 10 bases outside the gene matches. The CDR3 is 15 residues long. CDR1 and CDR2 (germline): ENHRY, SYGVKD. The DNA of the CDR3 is TGTGCCATCAGTGGAGGCCGGGGGGGGGACGACGAGCAGTACTTC. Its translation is CAISGGRGGDDEQYF.

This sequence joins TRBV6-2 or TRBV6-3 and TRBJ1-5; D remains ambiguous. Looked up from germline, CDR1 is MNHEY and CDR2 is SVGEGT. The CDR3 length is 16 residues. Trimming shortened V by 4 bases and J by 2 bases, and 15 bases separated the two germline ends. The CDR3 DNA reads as TGTGCCAGCAGTTCCTTGGAGGACCGGGGCAATCAGCCCCAGCATTTT. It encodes CASSSLEDRGNQPQHF.

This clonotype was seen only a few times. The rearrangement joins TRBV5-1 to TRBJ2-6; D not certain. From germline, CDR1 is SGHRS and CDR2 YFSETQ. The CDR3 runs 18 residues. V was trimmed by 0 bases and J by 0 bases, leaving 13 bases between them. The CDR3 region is CASSLVDGESSGANVLTF. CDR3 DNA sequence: TGCGCCAGCAGCTTGGTTGACGGAGAGAGCTCTGGGGCCAACGTCCTGACTTTC.

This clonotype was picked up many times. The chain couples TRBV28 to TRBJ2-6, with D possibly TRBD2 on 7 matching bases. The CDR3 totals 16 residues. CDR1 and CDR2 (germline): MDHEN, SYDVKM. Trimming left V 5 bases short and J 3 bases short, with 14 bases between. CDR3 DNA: TGTGCCAGCAGTCCCTGGGGGGGCGTTGGGGCCAACGTCCTGACTTTC. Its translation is CASSPWGGVGANVLTF.

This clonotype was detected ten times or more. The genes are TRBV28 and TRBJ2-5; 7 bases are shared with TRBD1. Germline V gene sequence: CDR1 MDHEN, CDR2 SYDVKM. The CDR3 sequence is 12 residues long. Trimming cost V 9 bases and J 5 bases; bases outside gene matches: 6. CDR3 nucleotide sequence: TGTGCCAGTAAGACAGGGACGGAGACCCAGTACTTC. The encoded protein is CASKTGTETQYF.

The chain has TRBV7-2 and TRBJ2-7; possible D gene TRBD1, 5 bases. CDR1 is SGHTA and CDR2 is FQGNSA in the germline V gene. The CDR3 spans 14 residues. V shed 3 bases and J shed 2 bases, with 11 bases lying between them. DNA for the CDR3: TGTGCCAGCAGCTTTACAGGCCTCGCCTACGAGCAGTACTTC. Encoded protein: CASSFTGLAYEQYF.

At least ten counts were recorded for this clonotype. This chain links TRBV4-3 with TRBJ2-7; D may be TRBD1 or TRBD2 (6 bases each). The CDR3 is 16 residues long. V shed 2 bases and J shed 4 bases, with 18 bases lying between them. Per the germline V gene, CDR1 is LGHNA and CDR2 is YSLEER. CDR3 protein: CASSQNPGPGAYEQYF. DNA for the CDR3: TGCGCCAGCAGCCAAAACCCCGGGCCGGGGGCGTACGAGCAGTACTTC.

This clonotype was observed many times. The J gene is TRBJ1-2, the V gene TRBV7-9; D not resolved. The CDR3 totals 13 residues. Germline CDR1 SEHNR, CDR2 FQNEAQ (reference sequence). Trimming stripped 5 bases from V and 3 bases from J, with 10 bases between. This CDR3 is CASSPTGDYGYTF. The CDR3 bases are TGTGCCAGCAGCCCCACTGGGGACTATGGCTACACCTTC.